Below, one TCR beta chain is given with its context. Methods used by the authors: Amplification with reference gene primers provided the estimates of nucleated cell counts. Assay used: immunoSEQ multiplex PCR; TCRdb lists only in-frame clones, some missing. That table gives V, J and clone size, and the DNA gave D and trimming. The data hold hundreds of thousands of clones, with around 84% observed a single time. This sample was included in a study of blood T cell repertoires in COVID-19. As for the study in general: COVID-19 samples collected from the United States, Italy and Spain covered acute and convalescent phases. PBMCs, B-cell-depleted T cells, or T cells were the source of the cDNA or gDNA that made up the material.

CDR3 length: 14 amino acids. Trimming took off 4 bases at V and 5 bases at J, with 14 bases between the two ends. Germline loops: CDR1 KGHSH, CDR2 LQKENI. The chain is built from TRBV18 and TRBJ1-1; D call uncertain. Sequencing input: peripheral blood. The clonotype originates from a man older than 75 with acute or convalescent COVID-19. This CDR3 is CASSLNGLGTEAFF. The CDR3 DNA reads TGTGCCAGCTCACTAAACGGACTTGGGACTGAAGCTTTCTTT.